This T cell receptor beta chain was captured by sequencing in a study of blood T cell repertoires in COVID-19. Per the original data handling: Amplification from reference gene primers served as the basis for estimated nucleated cell counts. Clones were sequenced by immunoSEQ multiplex PCR, and TCRdb holds only the in-frame ones, with some missing. V and J calls plus clone size are reproduced from that table; the DNA served to infer D and trimming. The sample records roughly 250,000 clones, about 80% being singletons. The CDR3 consists of 16 residues. Germline trimming cut 1 base from V and 3 bases from J; bases unmatched to any gene: 6. Per the germline V gene, CDR1 is MNHEY and CDR2 is SMNVEV (reference sequence).

This TCR was recovered from an elderly woman with active or convalescent COVID-19. This chain links TRBV27 with TRBJ1-1, with 9 bases matching TRBD1. The sequenced sample consisted of peripheral blood. For the CDR3, the DNA is TGTGCCAGCAGTTTATTTGGGACAGGGTCCTACACTGAAGCTTTCTTT. Encoded protein: CASSLFGTGSYTEAFF.